This TCR beta chain originates from a study of early T cells in non-severe SARS-CoV-2 infection. Overall study context: Unsorted whole-blood RNA was sequenced in bulk, leaving chains unpaired.

Trimming stripped 4 bases from V and 0 bases from J, with 13 bases between. This CDR3 region has 15 residues. The TCR library protocol was used to attach unique molecular identifiers. These identifiers were attached to individual cDNA molecules. TCRdb analysed the 5' RACE reads with MiXCR anew, one entry per CDR3 protein. The sample has some 60,000 distinct CDR3 sequences, more than 7.5% seen once. Regarding this clonotype: Its antigen remains unknown.

Study-wide points: Reliance on VDJdb matching favored anti-spike CD8 responses; private and CD4 specificities were missed.

The gene calls are TRBV23-1 and TRBJ2-7, with D possibly TRBD1 on 6 matching bases. TRBV23-1 is marked as an open reading frame, function uncertain. The sequence was obtained from an adult who was a healthcare worker with PCR-confirmed SARS-CoV-2 infection or an uninfected control (not recorded which). Sequencing was performed on whole blood. This CDR3 is CASSPTGQISYEQYF. Written as DNA, the CDR3 is TGCGCCAGCAGTCCTACCGGACAGATCTCCTACGAGCAGTACTTC.